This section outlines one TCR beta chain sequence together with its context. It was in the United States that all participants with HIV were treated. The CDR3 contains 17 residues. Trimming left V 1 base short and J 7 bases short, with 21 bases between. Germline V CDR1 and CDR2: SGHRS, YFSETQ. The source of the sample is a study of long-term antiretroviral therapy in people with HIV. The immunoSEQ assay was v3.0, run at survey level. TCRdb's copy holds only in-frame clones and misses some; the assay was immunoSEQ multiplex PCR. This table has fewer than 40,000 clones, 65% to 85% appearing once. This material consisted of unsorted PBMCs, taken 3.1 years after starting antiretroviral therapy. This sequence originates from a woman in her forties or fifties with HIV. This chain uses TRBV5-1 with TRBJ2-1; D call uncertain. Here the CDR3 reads CASSLRVGASGPNEQFF. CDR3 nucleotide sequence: TGCGCCAGCAGCTTGCGAGTTGGAGCCAGTGGGCCGAATGAGCAGTTCTTC.